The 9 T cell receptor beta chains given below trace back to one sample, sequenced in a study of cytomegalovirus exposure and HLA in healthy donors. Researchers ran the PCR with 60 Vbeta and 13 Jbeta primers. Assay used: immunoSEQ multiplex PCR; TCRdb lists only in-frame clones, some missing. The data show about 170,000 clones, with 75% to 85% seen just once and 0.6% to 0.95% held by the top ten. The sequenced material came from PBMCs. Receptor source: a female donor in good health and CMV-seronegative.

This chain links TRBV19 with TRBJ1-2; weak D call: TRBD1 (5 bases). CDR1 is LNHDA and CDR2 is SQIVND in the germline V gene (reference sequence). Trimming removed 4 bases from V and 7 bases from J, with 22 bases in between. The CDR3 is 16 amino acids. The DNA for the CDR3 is TGTGCCAGTAGTAAAACTAAGTGGGGCCAAGCCGTTGGCTACACCTTC. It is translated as CASSKTKWGQAVGYTF.

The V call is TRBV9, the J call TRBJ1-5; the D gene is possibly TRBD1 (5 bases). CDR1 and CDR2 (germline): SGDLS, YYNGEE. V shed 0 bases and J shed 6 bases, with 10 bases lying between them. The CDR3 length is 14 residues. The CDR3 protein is CASSVAGYGQPQHF. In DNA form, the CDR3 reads TGTGCCAGCAGCGTAGCAGGGTATGGTCAGCCCCAGCATTTT.

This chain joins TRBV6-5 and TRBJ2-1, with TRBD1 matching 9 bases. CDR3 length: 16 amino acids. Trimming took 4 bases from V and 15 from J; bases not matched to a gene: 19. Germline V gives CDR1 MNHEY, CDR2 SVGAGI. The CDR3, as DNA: TGTGCCAGCAGTTCCACCCCGGACAGGGGACGGGTGGGTCCGTTCTTC. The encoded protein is CASSSTPDRGRVGPFF.

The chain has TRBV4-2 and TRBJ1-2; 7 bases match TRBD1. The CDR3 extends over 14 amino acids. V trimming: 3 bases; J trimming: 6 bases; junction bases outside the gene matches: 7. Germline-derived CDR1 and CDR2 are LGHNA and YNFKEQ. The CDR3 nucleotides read TGTGCCAGCAGCCATCGTCAGGGGGTTGATGGCTACACCTTC. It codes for CASSHRQGVDGYTF.

The CDR3 protein is CAWFGKNRVGKDGYTF. The CDR3, as DNA: TGTGCCTGGTTCGGAAAGAACAGGGTGGGGAAGGATGGCTACACCTTC. The V call is TRBV30, the J call TRBJ1-2; the D gene is possibly TRBD1 (6 bases). The germline CDR1 and CDR2 sequences are GTSNPN and SVGIG (reference sequence). Deletions cut 5 bases from V and 6 bases from J, with 25 bases between. This CDR3 has 16 residues.

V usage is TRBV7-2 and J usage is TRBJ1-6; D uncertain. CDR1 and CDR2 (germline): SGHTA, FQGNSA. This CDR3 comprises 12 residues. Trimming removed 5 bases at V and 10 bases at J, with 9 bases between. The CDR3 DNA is TGTGCCAGCAGCCGACTCGGATCACCCCTCCACTTT. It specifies CASSRLGSPLHF.

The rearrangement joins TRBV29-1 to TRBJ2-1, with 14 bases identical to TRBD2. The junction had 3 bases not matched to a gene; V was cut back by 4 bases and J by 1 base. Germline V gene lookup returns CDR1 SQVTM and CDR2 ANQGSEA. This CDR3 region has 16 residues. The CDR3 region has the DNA TGCAGCGTTGGGGGACTAGCGGGAGTATCCTACAATGAGCAGTTCTTC. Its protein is CSVGGLAGVSYNEQFF.

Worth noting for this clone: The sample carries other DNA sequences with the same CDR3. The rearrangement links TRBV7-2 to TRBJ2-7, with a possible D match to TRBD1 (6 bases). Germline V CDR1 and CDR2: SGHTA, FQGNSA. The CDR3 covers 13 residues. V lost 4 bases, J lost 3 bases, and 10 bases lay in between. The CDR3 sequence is CASSSRGGYEQYF. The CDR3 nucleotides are TGTGCCAGCAGCTCCAGGGGCGGCTACGAGCAGTACTTC.

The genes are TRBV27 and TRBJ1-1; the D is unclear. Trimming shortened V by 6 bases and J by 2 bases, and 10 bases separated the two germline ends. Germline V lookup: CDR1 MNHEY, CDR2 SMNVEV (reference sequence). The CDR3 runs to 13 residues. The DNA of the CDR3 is TGTGCCAGCAGGACCAAGCGAAACACTGAAGCTTTCTTT. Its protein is CASRTKRNTEAFF.